The 27 T cell receptor beta chains presented below share a single source sample, sequenced in a study of blood T cell repertoires in COVID-19. The repertoire was sequenced with immunoSEQ multiplex PCR; TCRdb's copy has only in-frame clones and lacks some. Altogether some 28,000 clones are present, over 70% being singletons, with the ten largest covering less than 20%. Sequencing was performed on peripheral blood. These receptors originate from a man in his 70s with active COVID-19.

The gene calls are TRBV7-9 and TRBJ2-7, with a possible D match to TRBD1 (6 bases). The CDR3 is 19 residues long. Germline loops: CDR1 SEHNR, CDR2 FQNEAQ (reference sequence). V lost 2 bases and J lost 3, with 26 bases in between. CDR3 loop: CASSLYRPGQGPLYYEQYF. The CDR3 nucleotides are TGTGCCAGCAGCTTATATCGCCCCGGGCAGGGGCCCCTCTACTACGAGCAGTACTTC. Drawing the rest from reference TRBV7-9 and TRBJ2-7, the complete variable domain is DTGVSQNPRHKITKRGQNVTFRCDPISEHNRLYWYRQTLGQGPEFLTYFQNEAQLEKSRLLSDRFSAERPKGSFSTLEIQRTEQGDSAMYLCASSLYRPGQGPLYYEQYFGPGTRLTVT.

This clone was observed a single time. This chain connects TRBV19 to TRBJ1-4; 7 nucleotides line up with TRBD1. Unmatched junction bases numbered 3, after V lost 6 bases and J lost 5 bases. Germline V gene data show CDR1 as LNHDA and CDR2 as SQIVND (reference sequence). This CDR3 contains 13 residues. This CDR3 is CASSPGQNEKLFF. In DNA, the CDR3 is TGTGCCAGTAGCCCGGGACAGAATGAAAAACTGTTTTTT.

In its sample, this clone was seen once. The V gene is TRBV5-4, the J gene TRBJ2-1, with 8 nucleotides matching TRBD1. V was pared by 2 bases and J by 8 bases, with 3 bases of the junction left unmatched. CDR3 length: 13 residues. Germline-derived CDR1 and CDR2 are SGHNT and YYREEE (reference sequence). In DNA form, the CDR3 reads TGTGCCAGCAGCTTTCAGGGGGCGGATGAGCAGTTCTTC. Residues: CASSFQGADEQFF.

The V and J genes are TRBV19 and TRBJ1-2; 7 bases are shared with TRBD1. Losses at the gene ends were 7 bases for V and 0 bases for J; bases not matched to a gene: 11. The CDR3 is 16 amino acids. Germline-derived CDR1 and CDR2 are LNHDA and SQIVND (reference sequence). CDR3 DNA: TGTGCCAGTACCCCCCCAGGGGGACGGGCTAACTATGGCTACACCTTC. Its translation is CASTPPGGRANYGYTF. Combining the CDR3 with reference TRBV19 and TRBJ1-2 gives the whole variable domain DGGITQSPKYLFRKEGQNVTLSCEQNLNHDAMYWYRQDPGQGLRLIYYSQIVNDFQKGDIAEGYSVSREKKESFPLTVTSAQKNPTAFYLCASTPPGGRANYGYTFGSGTRLTVV.

This clone was seen a few times. The V call is TRBV5-1, the J call TRBJ2-7; 11 nucleotides match TRBD1. The length of the CDR3 is 15 residues. Losses at the gene ends were 0 bases for V and 3 bases for J; bases not matched to a gene: 2. The V gene's germline CDR1 is SGHRS and CDR2 YFSETQ. The CDR3 here is CASSLGDRGFYEQYF. The DNA of the CDR3 is TGCGCCAGCAGCTTGGGGGACAGGGGGTTCTACGAGCAGTACTTC. Using reference TRBV5-1 and TRBJ2-7 for the parts outside the CDR3, the full variable domain is KAGVTQTPRYLIKTRGQQVTLSCSPISGHRSVSWYQQTPGQGLQFLFEYFSETQRNKGNFPGRFSGRQFSNSRSEMNVSTLELGDSALYLCASSLGDRGFYEQYFGPGTRLTVT.

This sequence joins TRBV7-9 and TRBJ1-6; TRBD1 aligns across 8 bases. Germline V gene data show CDR1 as SEHNR and CDR2 as FQNEAQ (reference sequence). J was trimmed by 6 bases and V by 5 bases; bases with no gene match: 6. The CDR3 runs to 15 residues. The CDR3 sequence: CASSGRDRINSPLHF. CDR3 bases: TGTGCCAGCAGCGGCCGGGACAGGATTAATTCACCCCTCCACTTT.

The genes are TRBV5-4 and TRBJ2-1; D call uncertain. This CDR3 is built from 14 residues. Germline CDR1 is SGHNT and CDR2 is YYREEE (reference sequence). Trimming left V 3 bases short and J 7 bases short, with 14 bases between. The CDR3 nucleotides read TGTGCCAGCAGCTCCCCAACCCGGGTGAATGAGCAGTTCTTC. Residues: CASSSPTRVNEQFF.

This clone was recorded only once. The chain joins TRBV6-2 or TRBV6-3 to TRBJ2-7; D possibly corresponds to TRBD2 (6 bases). The CDR3 spans 16 residues. CDR1 and CDR2 from the germline V gene are MNHEY and SVGEGT. V was cut by 0 bases and J by 2 bases, with 14 bases left in between. The chain's CDR3 is CASSYSASGRPYEQYF. The CDR3 DNA follows: TGTGCCAGCAGTTACTCCGCAAGCGGGCGTCCCTACGAGCAGTACTTC.

J is TRBJ1-3 and V is TRBV28; D remains ambiguous. The CDR3 is 14 amino acids. V shed 6 bases and J shed 1 base, with 10 bases lying between them. The germline CDR1 and CDR2 sequences are MDHEN and SYDVKM. The CDR3 bases are TGTGCCAGCAGCCTTTCACAGTCTGGAAACACCATATATTTT. Translation: CASSLSQSGNTIYF.

This chain joins TRBV11-3 and TRBJ2-3; 7 bases line up with TRBD1. This CDR3 comprises 16 residues. Germline loops: CDR1 SGHNT, CDR2 YENEEA. V was pared by 3 bases and J by 0 bases, with 6 bases of the junction left unmatched. CDR3 in DNA: TGTGCCAGCAGCTTCCGACAGGGCTTAAGCACAGATACGCAGTATTTT. Its protein product is CASSFRQGLSTDTQYF.

CDR3 nucleotide sequence: TGCGCCAGCAGCTTGGCAGGCGTCCCCCTTTCCTACGAGCAGTACTTC. This sequence encodes CASSLAGVPLSYEQYF. The chain is built from TRBV5-1 and TRBJ2-7; D unclear. Per germline, CDR1 SGHRS and CDR2 YFSETQ. V gave up 0 bases and J gave up 1 base, with 14 bases separating them. CDR3 size: 16 residues.

V usage is TRBV5-4 and J usage is TRBJ2-7; 9 bases match TRBD2. The germline CDR1 and CDR2 sequences are SGHNT and YYREEE (reference sequence). Trimming removed 0 bases from V and 5 bases from J; junction bases left unmatched: 9. The CDR3 extends over 16 amino acids. Here the CDR3 reads CASSLGVLAGKNEQYF. The CDR3 DNA is TGTGCCAGCAGCTTGGGCGTGCTAGCGGGGAAGAACGAGCAGTACTTC.

V and J are TRBV5-1 and TRBJ2-1; D gene uncertain. Germline assignment: CDR1 SGHRS and CDR2 YFSETQ. Trimming stripped 0 bases from V and 6 bases from J, with 4 bases between. The CDR3 sequence is 12 residues long. The CDR3 bases are TGCGCCAGCAGCTTGGATAGCAATGAGCAGTTCTTC. This gives the protein CASSLDSNEQFF.

The rearrangement joins TRBV7-9 to TRBJ2-2; 15 nucleotides line up with TRBD2. V shed 7 bases, J shed 8 bases, and the junction held 8 bases outside the gene matches. The CDR3 has 16 residues. Germline-derived CDR1 and CDR2 are SEHNR and FQNEAQ (reference sequence). As DNA, the CDR3 is TGTGCCAGCACCCTCCGGACTAGCGGGGGGGTAGGGGAGCTGTTTTTT. It encodes CASTLRTSGGVGELFF.

V usage is TRBV20-1 and J usage is TRBJ2-7; D is ambiguous. The CDR3 totals 11 residues. Trimming pared 3 bases from V and 6 bases from J, leaving 9 bases between. Germline V CDR1 and CDR2: DFQATT, SNEGSKA (reference sequence). This chain's CDR3 is CSASVAAEQYF. The CDR3 coding sequence is TGCAGTGCTAGTGTCGCGGCCGAGCAGTACTTC.

The chain couples TRBV7-3 to TRBJ1-1, with 9 bases fitting TRBD1. The CDR3 length is 13 residues. The V gene's germline CDR1 is SGHTA and CDR2 FQGTGA. V was clipped by 5 bases and J by 6 bases; unmatched bases: 4. The CDR3 protein is CASSQDRGAEAFF. The CDR3 nucleotides read TGTGCCAGCAGCCAGGACAGGGGTGCTGAAGCTTTCTTT.

A single count supports this clone. The V call is TRBV5-4, the J call TRBJ2-2; no firm D call. CDR3 length: 12 amino acids. V lost 2 bases to trimming and J lost 7 bases, with 6 bases between them. The germline gives CDR1 SGHNT, CDR2 YYREEE (reference sequence). The CDR3 DNA reads as TGTGCCAGCAGCTTCGGTATCGGGGAGCTGTTTTTT. Protein: CASSFGIGELFF.

The gene calls are TRBV5-1 and TRBJ1-2; TRBD1 aligns across 7 bases. The CDR3 length is 13 residues. The V gene's germline CDR1 is SGHRS and CDR2 YFSETQ. V shed 0 bases and J 6 bases; nucleotides not matched to a gene: 2. The CDR3 nucleotides read TGCGCCAGCAGCTTGGAGGGGGCGCATGGCTACACCTTC. Protein: CASSLEGAHGYTF.

The chain links TRBV7-9 to TRBJ2-1, with D possibly being TRBD2 (5 bases). The CDR3 sequence is 14 residues long. CDR1 is SEHNR, CDR2 FQNEAQ, per germline (reference sequence). The ends were cut back, 2 bases at V and 6 bases at J, with 11 bases in the middle. The CDR3 bases are TGTGCCAGCAGCTTATCGTTAGGGAGCAATGAGCAGTTCTTC. Protein product: CASSLSLGSNEQFF.

The rearrangement uses TRBV2 and TRBJ2-3; 11 bases map to TRBD2. V lost 7 bases, J lost 8 bases, and 14 bases stayed unmatched. In germline, CDR1 is SNHLY, CDR2 FYNNEI. The CDR3 is made up of 16 amino acids. For the CDR3, the DNA is TGTGCCAGCACTAGCGGGGGGACCCTCGCGGGCGGTACGCAGTATTTT. Protein: CASTSGGTLAGGTQYF. The full variable domain, rest sourced from reference TRBV2 and TRBJ2-3, is EPEVTQTPSHQVTQMGQEVILRCVPISNHLYFYWYRQILGQKVEFLVSFYNNEISEKSEIFDDQFSVERPDGSNFTLKIRSTKLEDSAMYFCASTSGGTLAGGTQYFGPGTRLTVL.

The rearrangement joins TRBV7-9 to TRBJ2-7; 14 bases fit TRBD2. The CDR3 has 16 residues. V lost 5 bases to trimming and J lost 3 bases; unmatched junction nucleotides: 6. CDR1 and CDR2 from the germline V gene are SEHNR and FQNEAQ (reference sequence). CDR3 region: CASSPRTSGGIYEQYF. The DNA of the CDR3 is TGTGCCAGCAGCCCTAGGACTAGCGGGGGGATCTACGAGCAGTACTTC.

V gene TRBV2 combines with J gene TRBJ1-6; tentative D call: TRBD1 (5 bases). This CDR3 contains 14 residues. V lost 2 bases to trimming and J lost 8 bases, with 10 bases between them. Germline assignment: CDR1 SNHLY and CDR2 FYNNEI. In nucleotides, the CDR3 is TGTGCCAGCAGTGAAAGGACCAGGGATTCACCCCTCCACTTT. Its protein product is CASSERTRDSPLHF.

V and J are TRBV5-1 and TRBJ2-7; weak D call: TRBD1 (6 bases). Germline V gene data show CDR1 as SGHRS and CDR2 as YFSETQ. The CDR3 has 16 amino acids. The ends were cut back, 0 bases at V and 3 bases at J, with 16 bases in the middle. The CDR3 loop reads CASSLDPEQGYYEQYF. The DNA of the CDR3 is TGCGCCAGCAGCTTGGATCCCGAACAGGGATACTACGAGCAGTACTTC. Supplemented by reference TRBV5-1 and TRBJ2-7, the full variable domain reads KAGVTQTPRYLIKTRGQQVTLSCSPISGHRSVSWYQQTPGQGLQFLFEYFSETQRNKGNFPGRFSGRQFSNSRSEMNVSTLELGDSALYLCASSLDPEQGYYEQYFGPGTRLTVT.

The V gene is TRBV7-6, the J gene TRBJ1-4; 11 nucleotides line up with TRBD1. In germline, CDR1 is SGHVS, CDR2 FNYEAQ. With 5 bases clipped from V and 2 bases from J, the junction kept 4 bases outside the gene matches. This CDR3 has 16 residues. CDR3 nucleotides: TGTGCCAGCAGCCCCGGACAGGGGGCGACTAATGAAAAACTGTTTTTT. Translation gives CASSPGQGATNEKLFF.

The chain employs TRBV7-8 and TRBJ1-1; D may be TRBD1 (5 bases). Trimming shortened V by 4 bases and J by 5 bases, and 17 bases separated the two germline ends. Germline values: CDR1 SGHVS, CDR2 FQNEAQ. The CDR3 totals 15 residues. CDR3 DNA: TGTGCCAGCAGCTCCGTCTCCGGGGGGGTTACTGAAGCTTTCTTT. Amino acids: CASSSVSGGVTEAFF.

This sequence joins TRBV2 and TRBJ1-2, with D possibly matching TRBD1 (6 bases). From germline, CDR1 is SNHLY and CDR2 FYNNEI. This CDR3 has 14 amino acids. V was clipped by 2 bases and J by 4 bases, with 11 bases between them. The CDR3 sequence: CASSEQGPRYGYTF. The CDR3 DNA reads as TGTGCCAGCAGTGAACAGGGGCCACGCTATGGCTACACCTTC.

The chain has TRBV11-3 and TRBJ2-7, with TRBD1 identical over 10 bases. The trim removed 4 bases at V and 4 bases at J, leaving 7 bases unmatched. The germline gives CDR1 SGHNT, CDR2 YENEEA. The CDR3 consists of 15 residues. The CDR3: CASSSRDRGIYEQYF. The CDR3 DNA sequence: TGTGCCAGCAGCTCCCGGGACAGGGGAATTTACGAGCAGTACTTC.